This T cell receptor (beta chain) was documented in a study of control samples from healthy donors and cancer patients. In its sample, this clone was seen once. CDR1 GTSNPN and CDR2 SVGIG come from the germline V gene (reference sequence). The CDR3 consists of 15 residues. With 2 bases removed from V and 0 bases from J, the gap between germline ends came to 11 bases. Measured with immunoSEQ multiplex PCR; TCRdb has only the in-frame clones, and not every one. The table records fewer than 200,000 clones, 88% of them present only once. The TCR originated in a woman aged 25-40 years in good health. Sequenced input: blood. V is TRBV30 and J is TRBJ1-5; a weak D match, TRBD1 (5 bases). The DNA for the CDR3 is TGTGCCTGGAGTCAGGGAGAGTATAGCAATCAGCCCCAGCATTTT. Translation gives CAWSQGEYSNQPQHF.